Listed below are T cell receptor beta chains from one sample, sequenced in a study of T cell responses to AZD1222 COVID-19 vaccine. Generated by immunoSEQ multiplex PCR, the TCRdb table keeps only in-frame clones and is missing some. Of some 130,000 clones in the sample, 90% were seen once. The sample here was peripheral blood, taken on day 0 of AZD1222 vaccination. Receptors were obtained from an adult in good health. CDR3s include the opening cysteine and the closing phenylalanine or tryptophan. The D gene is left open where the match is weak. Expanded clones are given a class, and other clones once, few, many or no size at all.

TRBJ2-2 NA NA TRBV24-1 CATSDYAGHGELFF TGTGCCACCAGTGATTATGCGGGCCACGGGGAGCTGTTTTTT
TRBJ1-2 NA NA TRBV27 CASSINYAGQGYTF TGTGCCAGCAGTATAAACTACGCCGGACAGGGCTACACCTTC
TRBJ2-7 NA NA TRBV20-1 CSARALRLQYF TGCAGTGCTAGAGCCCTAAGGCTACAGTACTTC
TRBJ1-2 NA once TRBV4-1 CASSQGWSHGYTF TGCGCCAGCAGCCAAGGGTGGTCCCATGGCTACACCTTC
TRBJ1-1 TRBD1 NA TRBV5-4 CASSDNPQGGETEAFF TGTGCCAGCAGCGATAACCCCCAAGGGGGCGAGACTGAAGCTTTCTTT
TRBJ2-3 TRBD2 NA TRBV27 CASRWTSGTDTQYF TGTGCCAGCAGATGGACTAGCGGTACAGATACGCAGTATTTT
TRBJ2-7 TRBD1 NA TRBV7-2 CASRPGQGPYEQYF TGTGCCAGCAGGCCGGGACAGGGGCCCTACGAGCAGTACTTC
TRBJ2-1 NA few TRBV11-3 CASSLAGSNEQFF TGTGCCAGCAGCTTAGCGGGAAGCAATGAGCAGTTCTTC
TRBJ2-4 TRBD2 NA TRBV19 CASRKRGAVEDIQYF TGTGCCAGTAGGAAGCGGGGGGCGGTCGAAGACATTCAGTACTTC
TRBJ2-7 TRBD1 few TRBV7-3 CASSLTGTGSHEQYF TGTGCCAGCAGCTTAACCGGGACAGGGTCCCACGAGCAGTACTTC
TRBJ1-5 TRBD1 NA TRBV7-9 CASSLGTVSNQPQHF TGTGCCAGCAGCCTTGGGACAGTTAGCAATCAGCCCCAGCATTTT
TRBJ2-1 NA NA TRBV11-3 CASSLALLALFGHEQFF TGTGCCAGCAGCTTAGCCCTTCTAGCGTTGTTTGGGCATGAGCAGTTCTTC
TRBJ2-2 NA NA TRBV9 CASSVSAGSYTGELFF TGTGCCAGCAGCGTAAGCGCAGGGTCTTACACCGGGGAGCTGTTTTTT
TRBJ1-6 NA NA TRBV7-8 CASSRYDGNNSPLHF TGTGCCAGCAGCCGATACGACGGTAATAATTCACCCCTCCACTTT
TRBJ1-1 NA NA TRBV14 CASSQEVMNFSGHEAFF TGTGCCAGCAGCCAAGAGGTAATGAATTTTTCGGGCCACGAAGCTTTCTTT
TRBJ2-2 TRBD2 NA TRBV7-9 CASSSPTGTSGGNTGELFF TGTGCCAGCAGCTCCCCGACGGGTACTAGCGGGGGGAACACCGGGGAGCTGTTTTTT
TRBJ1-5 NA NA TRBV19 CASSIGWISNQPQHF TGTGCCAGTAGTATAGGTTGGATTAGCAATCAGCCCCAGCATTTT
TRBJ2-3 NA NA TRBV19 CASSIAGKAGDTQYF TGTGCCAGTAGTATAGCGGGGAAGGCTGGTGATACGCAGTATTTT
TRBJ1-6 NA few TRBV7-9 CASRPDRSSYNSPLHF TGTGCCAGCAGGCCCGACAGGAGCTCCTATAATTCACCCCTCCACTTT
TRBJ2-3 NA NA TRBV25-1 CASRDQGPDTQYF TGTGCCAGCAGGGACCAGGGGCCAGATACGCAGTATTTT
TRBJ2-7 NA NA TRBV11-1 CASSLKPSSSEQYF TGTGCCAGCAGCCTAAAACCGTCCTCTTCCGAGCAGTACTTC
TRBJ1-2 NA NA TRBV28 CASSSGGAAYGYTF TGTGCCAGCAGTTCCGGGGGGGCGGCCTATGGCTACACCTTC
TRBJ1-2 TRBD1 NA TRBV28 CASRGTADYGYTF TGTGCCAGCAGGGGGACAGCGGACTATGGCTACACCTTC
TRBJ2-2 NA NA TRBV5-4 CASSFGGTMLFF TGTGCCAGCAGCTTTGGCGGGACCATGCTGTTTTTT
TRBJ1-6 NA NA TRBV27 CASSFRSSMGNSPLHF TGTGCCAGCAGTTTCCGGAGTTCAATGGGCAATTCACCCCTCCACTTT
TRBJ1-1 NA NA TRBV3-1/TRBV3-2 CASSLGQAQNTEAFF TGTGCCAGCAGCCTAGGGCAGGCCCAGAACACTGAAGCTTTCTTT
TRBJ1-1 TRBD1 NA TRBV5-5 CASSPGTVEKAFF TGTGCCAGCAGCCCTGGGACAGTGGAAAAAGCTTTCTTT
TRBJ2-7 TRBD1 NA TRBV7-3 CASSLTGRGPYEQYF TGTGCCAGCAGCTTAACGGGCAGGGGGCCCTACGAGCAGTACTTC
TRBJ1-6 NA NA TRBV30 CAWDRGATDSPLHF TGTGCCTGGGACCGCGGGGCCACTGATTCACCCCTCCACTTT
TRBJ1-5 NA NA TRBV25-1 CASSETWGGQPQHF TGTGCCAGCAGTGAAACCTGGGGGGGTCAGCCCCAGCATTTT
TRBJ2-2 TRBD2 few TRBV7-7 CASSPGAGGTGELFF TGTGCTAGCAGCCCCGGGGCGGGGGGGACCGGGGAGCTGTTTTTT
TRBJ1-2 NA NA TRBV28 CASSEGFHYGYTF TGTGCCAGCAGCGAGGGATTCCACTATGGCTACACCTTC